Listed here are 12 T cell receptor beta chains from one sample, sequenced in a study of Graves' ophthalmopathy and Graves' hyperthyroidism. The TCR beta CDR3 regions underwent amplification from RNA transcripts. Second-round multiplex PCR followed a first-round RT-PCR using HTBI primers. TCRdb fed the multiplex PCR reads into MiXCR, producing one record per CDR3 protein. The sample records 560,000 or so distinct CDR3 sequences, under 45% being singletons. Sequencing input: peripheral blood or thyroid tissue (not recorded which). These receptors were collected from an adult man with Graves' hyperthyroidism.

This clonotype was counted many times. The CDR3 DNA is TGTGCCAGCAGCTCACAGCCCATGAACACTGAAGCTTTCTTT. This gives the protein CASSSQPMNTEAFF. The rearrangement uses TRBV7-9 and TRBJ1-1; D remains unclear. The germline V gene encodes CDR1 SEHNR and CDR2 FQNEAQ (reference sequence). V lost 4 bases, J lost 0 bases, and 9 bases lay in between. The CDR3 consists of 14 residues.

This clonotype was counted only a few times. The V and J genes are TRBV14 and TRBJ2-7; tentative D call: TRBD2 (5 bases). The CDR3 is 17 amino acids. From germline, CDR1 is SGHDN and CDR2 FVKESK. V lost 4 bases and J 0 bases, leaving 19 bases between the germline ends. CDR3 sequence: CASSLPLGGGHSYEQYF. Here the CDR3 DNA reads TGTGCCAGCAGCCTGCCCCTTGGCGGCGGGCACTCCTACGAGCAGTACTTC.

This clonotype was observed many times. The rearrangement uses TRBV6-5 and TRBJ2-5; no definite D call. Germline V CDR1 and CDR2: MNHEY, SVGAGI. V was cut by 6 bases and J by 7 bases, with 12 bases left in between. The CDR3 consists of 12 residues. The CDR3 sequence is CASSPTPGTQYF. CDR3 sequence (DNA): TGTGCCAGCAGCCCCACCCCCGGGACCCAGTACTTC.

The chain has TRBV29-1 and TRBJ1-1; D gene uncertain. The CDR3 length is 12 residues. The germline CDR1 and CDR2 sequences are SQVTM and ANQGSEA. Trimming cost V 3 bases and J 6 bases, with 11 bases left between them. The CDR3 region has the DNA TGCAGCGTTGATTACGGGGTTCCTGAAGCTTTCTTT. Protein sequence: CSVDYGVPEAFF. Full variable domain (missing parts from reference TRBV29-1 and TRBJ1-1): SAVISQKPSRDICQRGTSLTIQCQVDSQVTMMFWYRQQPGQSLTLIATANQGSEATYESGFVIDKFPISRPNLTFSTLTVSNMSPEDSSIYLCSVDYGVPEAFFGQGTRLTVV.

This chain connects TRBV5-1 to TRBJ1-5; D is possibly TRBD1 (5 bases). V lost 3 bases to trimming and J lost 9 bases, with 19 bases between them. This CDR3 region has 15 residues. Germline assignment: CDR1 SGHRS and CDR2 YFSETQ. As DNA, the CDR3 is TGCGCCAGCAGCTGGGCCGACGGGACCATGTGGCCCCAGCATTTT. The encoded protein is CASSWADGTMWPQHF. Together with reference TRBV5-1 and TRBJ1-5, the CDR3 gives the full variable domain: KAGVTQTPRYLIKTRGQQVTLSCSPISGHRSVSWYQQTPGQGLQFLFEYFSETQRNKGNFPGRFSGRQFSNSRSEMNVSTLELGDSALYLCASSWADGTMWPQHFGDGTRLSIL.

V is TRBV2 and J is TRBJ2-5; 7 nucleotides agree with TRBD2. The CDR3 extends over 15 amino acids. J was trimmed by 2 bases and V by 3 bases; bases with no gene match: 6. CDR1 SNHLY and CDR2 FYNNEI come from the germline V gene. CDR3 nucleotide sequence: TGTGCCAGCAGTGATTTAGGGAGGGTGCAAGAGACCCAGTACTTC. Protein: CASSDLGRVQETQYF. The variable domain in full, completed from reference TRBV2 and TRBJ2-5, reads EPEVTQTPSHQVTQMGQEVILRCVPISNHLYFYWYRQILGQKVEFLVSFYNNEISEKSEIFDDQFSVERPDGSNFTLKIRSTKLEDSAMYFCASSDLGRVQETQYFGPGTRLLVL.

Only a few counts were recorded for this clonotype. CDR3 residues: CSVGTPADTQYF. The CDR3 nucleotides read TGCAGCGTTGGGACGCCCGCAGATACGCAGTATTTT. The V call is TRBV29-1, the J call TRBJ2-3; no firm D call. Germline values: CDR1 SQVTM, CDR2 ANQGSEA. This CDR3 has 12 amino acids. The V end was cut by 4 bases, the J end by 4 bases, with 9 bases between.

This clonotype was counted at least ten times. The rearrangement uses TRBV12-3 or TRBV12-4 and TRBJ1-6; no clear D. The CDR3 is made up of 15 amino acids. V was clipped by 6 bases and J by 7 bases, with 16 bases between them. The CDR3: CASSRRAVGNSPLHF. For the CDR3, the DNA is TGTGCCAGCAGCCGTAGGGCTGTTGGGAATTCACCCCTCCACTTT.

This clonotype turned up a few times. This chain links TRBV29-1 with TRBJ2-1, with TRBD2 as a possible D gene (5 bases). This CDR3 has 13 amino acids. The ends were cut back, 6 bases at V and 4 bases at J, with 13 bases in the middle. Germline V gene lookup returns CDR1 SQVTM and CDR2 ANQGSEA. Written as DNA, the CDR3 is TGCAGCGTCATGGCGGGTGTTTACAATGAGCAGTTCTTC. This encodes CSVMAGVYNEQFF.

This clonotype was seen more than once but under ten times. V usage is TRBV7-6 and J usage is TRBJ2-2, with 7 bases fitting TRBD1. The germline V gene encodes CDR1 SGHVS and CDR2 FNYEAQ. This CDR3 has 14 amino acids. V lost 3 bases, J lost 11 bases, and 9 bases stayed unmatched. CDR3 region: CASSFGTDIGELFF. CDR3 nucleotides: TGTGCCAGCAGCTTCGGGACAGACATCGGCGAGCTGTTTTTT.

Remarks on this clonotype: This may stem from a read error, because a much larger clone lies one nucleotide away. The chain is built from TRBV5-1 and TRBJ2-2; weak D call: TRBD2 (5 bases). Germline lookup yields CDR1 SGHRS and CDR2 YFSETQ. The CDR3 has 17 residues. The CDR3 bases are TGCGCCAGCAGCTTCCCTGAGCTTGGACCTAGCACCGGGGAGCCGTTTTTT. This codes for CASSFPELGPSTGEPFF. Filled out from reference TRBV5-1 and TRBJ2-2, the complete variable domain reads KAGVTQTPRYLIKTRGQQVTLSCSPISGHRSVSWYQQTPGQGLQFLFEYFSETQRNKGNFPGRFSGRQFSNSRSEMNVSTLELGDSALYLCASSFPELGPSTGEPFFGEGSRLTVL.

The V gene is TRBV7-8, the J gene TRBJ2-3; TRBD2 matches 12 bases. The germline CDR1 and CDR2 sequences are SGHVS and FQNEAQ. The CDR3 is 15 amino acids. The junction had 5 bases not matched to a gene; V was cut back by 6 bases and J by 4 bases. The CDR3 is CASSVTSGSADTQYF. In DNA form, the CDR3 reads TGTGCCAGCAGTGTGACTAGCGGGAGTGCAGATACGCAGTATTTT.